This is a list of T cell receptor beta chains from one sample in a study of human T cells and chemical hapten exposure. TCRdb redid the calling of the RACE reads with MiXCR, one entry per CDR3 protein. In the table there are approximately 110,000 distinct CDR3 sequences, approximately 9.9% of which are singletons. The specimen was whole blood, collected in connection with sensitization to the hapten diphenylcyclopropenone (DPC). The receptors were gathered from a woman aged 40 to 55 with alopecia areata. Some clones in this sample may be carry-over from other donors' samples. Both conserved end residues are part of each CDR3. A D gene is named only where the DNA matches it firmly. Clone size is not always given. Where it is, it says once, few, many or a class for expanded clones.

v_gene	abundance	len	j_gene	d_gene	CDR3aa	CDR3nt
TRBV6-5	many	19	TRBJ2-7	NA	CASSYARAGRGGTSLEQYF	TGTGCCAGCAGTTATGCCCGTGCCGGCAGGGGCGGAACGTCCCTAGAGCAGTACTTC
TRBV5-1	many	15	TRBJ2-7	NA	CASSPQWGGLLMQYF	TGCGCCAGCAGCCCCCAGTGGGGGGGGCTTTTGATGCAGTACTTC
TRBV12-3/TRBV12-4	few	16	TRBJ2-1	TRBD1	CASRERPGTGLGEQFF	TGTGCCAGCAGAGAAAGGCCCGGGACAGGGCTAGGTGAGCAGTTCTTC
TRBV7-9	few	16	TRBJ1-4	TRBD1	CASSLGQGPTNEKLFF	TGTGCCAGCAGCTTAGGACAGGGGCCAACTAATGAAAAACTGTTTTTT
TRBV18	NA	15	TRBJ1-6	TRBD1	CASSPGQVGNSPLHF	TGTGCCAGCTCACCGGGACAGGTCGGCAATTCACCCCTCCACTTT
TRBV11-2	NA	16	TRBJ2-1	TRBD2	CASSLGLAGSYNEQFF	TGTGCCAGCAGCTTAGGACTAGCGGGCTCCTACAATGAGCAGTTCTTC
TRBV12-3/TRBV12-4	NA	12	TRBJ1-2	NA	CASSTDSYGYTF	TGTGCCAGCAGTACCGACAGCTATGGCTACACCTTC
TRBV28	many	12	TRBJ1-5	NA	CATGTSNQPQHF	TGTGCCACCGGGACCTCCAATCAGCCCCAGCATTTT
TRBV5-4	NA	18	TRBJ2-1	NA	CASSLVFGGVSSYNEQFF	TGTGCCAGCAGCTTGGTTTTCGGTGGAGTCAGCTCCTACAATGAGCAGTTCTTC
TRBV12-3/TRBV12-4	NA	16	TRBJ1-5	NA	CASSLAPRVGNQPQHF	TGTGCCAGCAGTTTAGCCCCCCGGGTAGGCAATCAGCCCCAGCATTTT
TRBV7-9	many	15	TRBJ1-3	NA	CASSPTAQLGNTIYF	TGTGCCAGCAGCCCAACAGCCCAGCTTGGAAACACCATATATTTT
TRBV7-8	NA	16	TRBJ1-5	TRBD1	CASSPSPTGSNQPQHF	TGTGCCAGCAGCCCGTCACCGACAGGGAGCAATCAGCCCCAGCATTTT
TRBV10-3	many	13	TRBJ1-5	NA	CAISGQVDQPQHF	TGTGCCATCAGTGGGCAGGTTGATCAGCCCCAGCATTTT
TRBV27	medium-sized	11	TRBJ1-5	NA	CASGLHQPQHF	TGTGCCAGCGGGCTTCATCAGCCCCAGCATTTT
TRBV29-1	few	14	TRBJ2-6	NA	CSVEGESGANVLTF	TGCAGCGTTGAGGGGGAGAGTGGGGCCAACGTCCTGACTTTC
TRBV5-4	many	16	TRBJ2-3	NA	CASSAYPGLSGDTQYF	TGTGCCAGCAGCGCCTACCCGGGGCTCTCTGGAGATACGCAGTATTTT
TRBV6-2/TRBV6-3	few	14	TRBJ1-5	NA	CASSYSGTHQPQHF	TGTGCCAGCAGTTACTCGGGCACCCATCAGCCCCAGCATTTT
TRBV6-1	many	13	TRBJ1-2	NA	CATRVRLNYGYTF	TGTGCCACCAGGGTCAGGTTGAACTATGGCTACACCTTC
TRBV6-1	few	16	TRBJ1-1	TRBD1	CASRGAGTGRNTEAFF	TGTGCCAGCAGGGGGGCCGGGACAGGGAGGAACACTGAAGCTTTCTTT
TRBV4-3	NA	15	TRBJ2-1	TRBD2	CASSQESGSWDEQFF	TGCGCCAGCAGCCAAGAAAGCGGGAGTTGGGATGAGCAGTTCTTC
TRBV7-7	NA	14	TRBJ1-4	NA	CASSLGGMSEKLFF	TGTGCTAGCAGCTTAGGGGGGATGAGTGAAAAACTGTTTTTT
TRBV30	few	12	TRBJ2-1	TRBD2	CAWTSGDNEQFF	TGTGCCTGGACTAGCGGAGATAATGAGCAGTTCTTC
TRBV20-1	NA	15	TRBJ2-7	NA	CSARGSGKNFYEQYF	TGCAGTGCTAGAGGTTCTGGAAAGAACTTCTACGAGCAGTACTTC